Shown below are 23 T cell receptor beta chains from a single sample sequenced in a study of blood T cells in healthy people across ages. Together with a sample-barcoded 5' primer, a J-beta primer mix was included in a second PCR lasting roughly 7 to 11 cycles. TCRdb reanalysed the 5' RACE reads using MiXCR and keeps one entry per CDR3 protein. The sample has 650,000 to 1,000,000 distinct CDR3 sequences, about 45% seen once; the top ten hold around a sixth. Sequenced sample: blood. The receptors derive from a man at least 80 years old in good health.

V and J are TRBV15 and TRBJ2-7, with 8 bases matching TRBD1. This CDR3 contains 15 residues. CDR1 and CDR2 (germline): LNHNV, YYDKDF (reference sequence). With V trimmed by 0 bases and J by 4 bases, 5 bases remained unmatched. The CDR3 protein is CATSRDQGAFYEQYF. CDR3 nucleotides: TGTGCCACCAGCAGAGATCAGGGGGCATTTTACGAGCAGTACTTC.

The CDR3 DNA is TGCAGTGCTAGAGATCCCGGACAGCCGGGCGGCTACACCTTC. This codes for CSARDPGQPGGYTF. The chain joins TRBV20-1 to TRBJ1-2; D might be TRBD1 (6 bases). CDR3 length: 14 residues. Germline V lookup: CDR1 DFQATT, CDR2 SNEGSKA (reference sequence). Trimming removed 0 bases at V and 8 bases at J, with 16 bases between.

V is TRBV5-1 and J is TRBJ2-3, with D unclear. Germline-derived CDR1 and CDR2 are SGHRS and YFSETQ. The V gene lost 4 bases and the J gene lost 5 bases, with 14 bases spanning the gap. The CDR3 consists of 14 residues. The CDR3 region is CASSAPAAVDTQYF. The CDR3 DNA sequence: TGCGCCAGCAGCGCCCCGGCGGCGGTAGATACGCAGTATTTT.

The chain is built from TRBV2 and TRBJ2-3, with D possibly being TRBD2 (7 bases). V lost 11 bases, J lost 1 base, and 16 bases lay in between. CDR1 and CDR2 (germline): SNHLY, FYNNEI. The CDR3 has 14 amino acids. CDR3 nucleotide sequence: TGTGCCCCCCTTCTCGGGGGGCGCACAGATACGCAGTATTTT. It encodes CAPLLGGRTDTQYF. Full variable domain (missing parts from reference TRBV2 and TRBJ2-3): EPEVTQTPSHQVTQMGQEVILRCVPISNHLYFYWYRQILGQKVEFLVSFYNNEISEKSEIFDDQFSVERPDGSNFTLKIRSTKLEDSAMYFCAPLLGGRTDTQYFGPGTRLTVL.

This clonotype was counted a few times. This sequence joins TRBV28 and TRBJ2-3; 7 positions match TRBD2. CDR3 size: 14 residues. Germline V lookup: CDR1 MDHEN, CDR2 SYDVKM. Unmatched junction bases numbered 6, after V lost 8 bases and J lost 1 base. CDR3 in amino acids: CASAGLAGTDTQYF. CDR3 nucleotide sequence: TGTGCCAGCGCCGGCCTAGCGGGCACAGATACGCAGTATTTT.

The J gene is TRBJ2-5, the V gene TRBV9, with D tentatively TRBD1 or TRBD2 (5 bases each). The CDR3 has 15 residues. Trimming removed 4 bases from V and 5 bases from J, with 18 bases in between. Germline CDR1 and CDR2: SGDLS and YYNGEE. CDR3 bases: TGTGCCAGCAGCTTTGGGACCCAATACGGGGAGACCCAGTACTTC. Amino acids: CASSFGTQYGETQYF. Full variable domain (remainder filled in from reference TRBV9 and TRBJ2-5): DSGVTQTPKHLITATGQRVTLRCSPRSGDLSVYWYQQSLDQGLQFLIQYYNGEERAKGNILERFSAQQFPDLHSELNLSSLELGDSALYFCASSFGTQYGETQYFGPGTRLLVL.

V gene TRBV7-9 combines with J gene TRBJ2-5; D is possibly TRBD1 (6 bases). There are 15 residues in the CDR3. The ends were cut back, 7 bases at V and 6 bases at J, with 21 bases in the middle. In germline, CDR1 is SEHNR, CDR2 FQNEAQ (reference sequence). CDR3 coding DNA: TGTGCCAGCACCCTGGGGGCAGGGGATGGGAAGACCCAGTACTTC. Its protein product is CASTLGAGDGKTQYF.

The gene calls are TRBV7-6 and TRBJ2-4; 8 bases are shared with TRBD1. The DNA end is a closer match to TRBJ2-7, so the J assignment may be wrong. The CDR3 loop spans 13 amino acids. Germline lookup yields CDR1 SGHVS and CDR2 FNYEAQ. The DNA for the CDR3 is TGTGCCAGCAGCCGCGGACAGGGCAGCGAGCAGTACTTC. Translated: CASSRGQGSEQYF.

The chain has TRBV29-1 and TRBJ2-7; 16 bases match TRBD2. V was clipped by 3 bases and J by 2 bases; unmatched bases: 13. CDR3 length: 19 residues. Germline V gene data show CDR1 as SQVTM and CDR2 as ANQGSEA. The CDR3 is CSVEGPEGTSGRETYEQYF. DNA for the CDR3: TGCAGCGTTGAGGGACCGGAGGGGACTAGCGGGAGGGAGACCTACGAGCAGTACTTC.

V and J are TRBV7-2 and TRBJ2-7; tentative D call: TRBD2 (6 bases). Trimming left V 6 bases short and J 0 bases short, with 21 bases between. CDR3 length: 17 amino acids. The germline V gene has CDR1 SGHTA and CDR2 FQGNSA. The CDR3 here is CASSSARTTWSSYEQYF. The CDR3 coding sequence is TGTGCCAGCAGTTCGGCTAGGACTACCTGGAGCTCCTACGAGCAGTACTTC.

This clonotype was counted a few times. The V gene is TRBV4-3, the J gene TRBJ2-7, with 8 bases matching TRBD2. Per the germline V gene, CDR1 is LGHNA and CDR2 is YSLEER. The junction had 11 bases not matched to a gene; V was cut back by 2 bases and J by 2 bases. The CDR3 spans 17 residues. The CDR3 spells CASSQILLRGATYEQYF. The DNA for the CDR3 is TGCGCCAGCAGCCAAATCCTACTGCGGGGGGCAACCTACGAGCAGTACTTC.

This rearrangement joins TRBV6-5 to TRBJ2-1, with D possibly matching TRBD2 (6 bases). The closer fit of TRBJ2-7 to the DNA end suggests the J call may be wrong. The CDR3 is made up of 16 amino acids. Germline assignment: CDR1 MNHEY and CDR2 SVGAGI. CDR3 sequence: CASSTVGGSSYNEQYF. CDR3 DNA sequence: TGTGCCAGCAGTACCGTGGGGGGTAGCTCCTACAATGAGCAGTACTTC.

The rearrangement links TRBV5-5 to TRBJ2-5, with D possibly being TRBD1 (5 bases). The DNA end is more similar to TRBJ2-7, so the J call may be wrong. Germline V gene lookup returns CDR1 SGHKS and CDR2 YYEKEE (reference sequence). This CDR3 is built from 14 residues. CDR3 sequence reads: CASSNWGYSYEQYF. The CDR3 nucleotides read TGTGCCAGCAGCAACTGGGGCTACTCCTACGAGCAGTACTTC.

The CDR3 coding sequence is TGTGCCAGCAGTTCCATATTAGCGGGCTCCTACAATGAGCAGTTCTTC. Its translation: CASSSILAGSYNEQFF. The chain is built from TRBV12-3 or TRBV12-4 and TRBJ2-1; 7 bases map to TRBD2. The CDR3 contains 16 residues. After removal of 4 bases from V and 0 bases from J, the junction contained 6 bases not matched to a gene.

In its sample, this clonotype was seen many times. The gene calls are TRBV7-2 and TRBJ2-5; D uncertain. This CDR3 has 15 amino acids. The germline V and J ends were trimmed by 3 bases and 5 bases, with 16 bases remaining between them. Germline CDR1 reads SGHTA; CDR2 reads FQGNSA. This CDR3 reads CASSLTDSISETQYF. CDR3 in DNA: TGTGCCAGCAGCTTGACCGACTCTATAAGTGAGACCCAGTACTTC.

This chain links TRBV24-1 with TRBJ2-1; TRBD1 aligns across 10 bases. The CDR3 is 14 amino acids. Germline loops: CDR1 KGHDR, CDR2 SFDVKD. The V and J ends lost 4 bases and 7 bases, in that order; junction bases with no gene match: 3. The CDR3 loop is CATSDLDRGNEQFF. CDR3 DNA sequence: TGTGCCACCAGTGACCTGGACAGGGGGAATGAGCAGTTCTTC.

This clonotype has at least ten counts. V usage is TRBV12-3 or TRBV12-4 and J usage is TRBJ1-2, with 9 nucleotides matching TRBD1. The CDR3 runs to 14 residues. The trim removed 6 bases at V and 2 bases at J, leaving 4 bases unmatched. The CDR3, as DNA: TGTGCCAGCAGCCCGGGACAGGGAAACTATGGCTACACCTTC. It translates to CASSPGQGNYGYTF.

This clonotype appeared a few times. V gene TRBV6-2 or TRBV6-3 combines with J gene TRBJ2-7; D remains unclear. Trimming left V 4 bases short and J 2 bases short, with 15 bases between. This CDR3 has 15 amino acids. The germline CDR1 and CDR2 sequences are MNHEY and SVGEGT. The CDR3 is CASSFSLDGPYEQYF. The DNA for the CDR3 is TGTGCCAGCAGTTTTTCCTTGGACGGCCCCTACGAGCAGTACTTC.

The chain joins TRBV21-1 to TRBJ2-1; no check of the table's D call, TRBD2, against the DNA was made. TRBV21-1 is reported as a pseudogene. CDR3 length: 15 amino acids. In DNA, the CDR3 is TGTGCCAGCAGCCCGGACGAGCGGGCCTACAATGAGCAGTTCTTC. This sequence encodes CASSPDERAYNEQFF.

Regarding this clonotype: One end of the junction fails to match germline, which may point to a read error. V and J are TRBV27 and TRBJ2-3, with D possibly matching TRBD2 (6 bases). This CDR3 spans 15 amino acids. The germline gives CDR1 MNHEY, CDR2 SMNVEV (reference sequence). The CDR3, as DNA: TGTGCCAGTAGTTTACGGCTCGGGAGAGCAGATACGCAGTATTTT. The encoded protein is CASSLRLGRADTQYF.

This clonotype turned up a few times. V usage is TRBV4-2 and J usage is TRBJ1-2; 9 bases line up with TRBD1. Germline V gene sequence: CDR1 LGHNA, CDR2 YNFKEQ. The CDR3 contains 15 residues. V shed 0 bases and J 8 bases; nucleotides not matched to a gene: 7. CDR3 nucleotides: TGTGCCAGCAGCCAAGATGGGGACAGGGTCGTCGGCTACACCTTC. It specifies CASSQDGDRVVGYTF.

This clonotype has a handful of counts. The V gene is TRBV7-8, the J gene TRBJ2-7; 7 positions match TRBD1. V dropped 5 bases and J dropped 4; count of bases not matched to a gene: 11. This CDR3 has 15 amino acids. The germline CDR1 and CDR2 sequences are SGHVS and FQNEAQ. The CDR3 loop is CASSRWDSAGYEQYF. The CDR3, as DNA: TGTGCCAGCAGCAGATGGGACAGTGCTGGTTACGAGCAGTACTTC.

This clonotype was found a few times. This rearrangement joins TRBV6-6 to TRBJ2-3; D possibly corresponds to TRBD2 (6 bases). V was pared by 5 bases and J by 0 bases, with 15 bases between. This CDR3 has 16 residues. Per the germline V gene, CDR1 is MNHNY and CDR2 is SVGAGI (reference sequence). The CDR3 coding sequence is TGTGCCAGCAGTGGCCCTAGCGTTTCTAGCACAGATACGCAGTATTTT. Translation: CASSGPSVSSTDTQYF.